This record looks at one T cell receptor (beta chain) sequence and its context. As originally analysed: Estimates of nucleated cell counts were drawn from the amplification of reference gene primers. Generated by immunoSEQ multiplex PCR, the TCRdb table keeps only in-frame clones and is missing some. The V and J calls and clone size were taken over from that table, and D and trimming were inferred from the DNA. The sample consists of around 130,000 clones, roughly four fifths of them appearing once. This sample was taken from a study of blood T cell repertoires in COVID-19. Looking at the study overall: There were acute and convalescent COVID-19 samples, and they came from the United States, Italy and Spain. T cells, B-cell-depleted T cells, or PBMCs supplied cDNA or gDNA.

In germline, CDR1 is SNHLY, CDR2 FYNNEI. CDR3 length: 15 amino acids. The ends lost 10 bases at V and 6 bases at J; junction bases unmatched: 10. The TCR was taken from a man aged 35 to 55 with active or convalescent COVID-19. V usage is TRBV2 and J usage is TRBJ2-2, with TRBD2 matching over 11 bases. The sequencing sample was made of peripheral blood. CDR3 nucleotides: TGTGCCATGCAAAGTAGCGGGGGGGCCTCCGGGGAGCTGTTTTTT. The encoded protein is CAMQSSGGASGELFF. Looking up the rest from reference TRBV2 and TRBJ2-2 gives the full variable domain: EPEVTQTPSHQVTQMGQEVILRCVPISNHLYFYWYRQILGQKVEFLVSFYNNEISEKSEIFDDQFSVERPDGSNFTLKIRSTKLEDSAMYFCAMQSSGGASGELFFGEGSRLTVL.